The next 11 T cell receptor beta chains were all read from a single sample in a study of blood T cell repertoires in COVID-19. Generated by immunoSEQ multiplex PCR, the TCRdb table keeps only in-frame clones and is missing some. Here the sample spans 450,000 to 500,000 clones, 70% to 90% being singletons. Material for sequencing was peripheral blood. The receptors were gathered from a human donor in a cohort sampled during active COVID-19.

This chain joins TRBV6-5 and TRBJ1-2; no clear D gene. CDR3 size: 13 residues. V was trimmed by 5 bases and J by 4 bases, leaving 11 bases between them. Germline lookup yields CDR1 MNHEY and CDR2 SVGAGI. The CDR3 is CASSQQTFYGYTF. CDR3 in DNA: TGTGCCAGCAGTCAGCAGACTTTCTATGGCTACACCTTC.

The rearrangement joins TRBV18 to TRBJ1-2; no definite D call. CDR3 length equals 15 residues. V shed 2 bases and J shed 3 bases, with 13 bases lying between them. The germline gives CDR1 KGHSH, CDR2 LQKENI. DNA for the CDR3: TGTGCCAGCTCACCAGAGATCTTCGGAGACTATGGCTACACCTTC. Residues: CASSPEIFGDYGYTF.

The chain combines TRBV5-6 with TRBJ2-7; a possible D gene is TRBD2 (5 bases). Germline V CDR1 and CDR2: SGHDT, YYEEEE. V was pared by 2 bases and J by 5 bases, with 17 bases between. The CDR3 length is 15 residues. This CDR3 is CASSLQIRTLNEQYF. In DNA form, the CDR3 reads TGTGCCAGCAGCTTACAGATCCGGACTCTAAACGAGCAGTACTTC.

The CDR3 region is CATSRDQGWEQYF. In DNA form, the CDR3 reads TGTGCCACCAGCAGAGATCAGGGTTGGGAGCAGTACTTC. The genes are TRBV15 and TRBJ2-7; D perhaps matches TRBD1 (5 bases). V lost 0 bases and J 7 bases, leaving 10 bases between the germline ends. Germline CDR1 is LNHNV and CDR2 is YYDKDF (reference sequence). The CDR3 is 13 amino acids.

The chain recombines TRBV2 with TRBJ2-1; maybe TRBD2 (6 bases). The CDR3 contains 15 residues. The germline CDR1 and CDR2 sequences are SNHLY and FYNNEI. V shed 5 bases and J shed 0 bases, with 11 bases lying between them. The DNA of the CDR3 is TGTGCCAGCAGTCGGGACTGGAGCTCCTACAATGAGCAGTTCTTC. It codes for CASSRDWSSYNEQFF.

V and J are TRBV5-1 and TRBJ1-1; 7 bases fit TRBD1. V gave up 4 bases and J gave up 4 bases; unmatched junction bases: 7. Germline V CDR1 and CDR2: SGHRS, YFSETQ. The CDR3 is made up of 14 amino acids. The CDR3 loop reads CASSQIQGGTEAFF. CDR3 bases: TGCGCCAGCAGCCAAATTCAGGGGGGCACTGAAGCTTTCTTT.

In this sample, this clone turned up a few times. The chain links TRBV7-6 to TRBJ1-1; D not certain. The CDR3 contains 17 residues. Germline assignment: CDR1 SGHVS and CDR2 FNYEAQ. Trimming took off 3 bases at V and 0 bases at J, with 17 bases between the two ends. The CDR3 DNA follows: TGTGCCAGCAGCTTGAGACCCGGTACCGACATGAACACTGAAGCTTTCTTT. Its protein product is CASSLRPGTDMNTEAFF.

The chain carries TRBV5-1 and TRBJ1-5, with unresolved D. V lost 1 base and J lost 4, with 9 bases in between. Germline CDR1 is SGHRS and CDR2 is YFSETQ. This CDR3 has 14 residues. The CDR3 bases are TGCGCCAGCAGCTTGAGTTCGGGGAATCAGCCCCAGCATTTT. Translation: CASSLSSGNQPQHF.

The J gene is TRBJ2-3, the V gene TRBV6-4; TRBD2 matches 9 bases. This CDR3 is 16 amino acids long. V trimming: 0 bases; J trimming: 4 bases; junction bases outside the gene matches: 5. Germline V lookup: CDR1 MRHNA, CDR2 SNTAGT. The CDR3 DNA follows: TGTGCCAGCAGTGACTCCAACGCGGGAGGGCCAGATACGCAGTATTTT. Its translation is CASSDSNAGGPDTQYF.

Comment on this clone: Other DNA sequences in this sample translate to the same CDR3. The chain has TRBV6-2 or TRBV6-3 and TRBJ2-3, with 8 bases that match TRBD1. This CDR3 has 15 residues. Trimming took 3 bases from V and 1 from J; bases not matched to a gene: 3. The germline CDR1 and CDR2 sequences are MNHEY and SVGEGT. The CDR3 region is CASSYDRGGTDTQYF. DNA of the CDR3: TGTGCCAGCAGTTATGACAGGGGAGGCACAGATACGCAGTATTTT.

This clone showed up just a few times. For the CDR3, the DNA is TGTGCCAGCAGCTTCCCAGCGGGCCTAAACACCGGGGAGCTGTTTTTT. Protein product: CASSFPAGLNTGELFF. The gene calls are TRBV13 and TRBJ2-2, with D tentatively TRBD2 (6 bases). The CDR3 is 16 residues long. CDR1 is PRHDT and CDR2 is FYEKMQ in the germline V gene (reference sequence). Trimming removed 3 bases at V and 2 bases at J, with 13 bases between.